This T cell receptor beta chain derives from a study of technical replicates of blood from a few donors. Some clones are missing from TCRdb's copy, which holds only in-frame ones; the method was immunoSEQ multiplex PCR. The data hold 95,000 to 100,000 clones, with 96% observed a single time. The CDR3 is 18 residues long. The V gene lost 2 bases and the J gene lost 0 bases, with 16 bases spanning the gap. Germline V CDR1 and CDR2: LGHNT, FRNRAP. This rearrangement joins TRBV12-5 to TRBJ1-4; D remains ambiguous. Source material: T cells isolated from PBMCs. The TCR comes from a human donor in good health. The CDR3 DNA is TGTGCTAGTGGTTTGCCCCCCAAGACTGAGACAACTAATGAAAAACTGTTTTTT. It encodes CASGLPPKTETTNEKLFF.